Following are 29 T cell receptor beta chains from one sample sequenced in a study of blood T cell repertoires in COVID-19. Some clones are missing from TCRdb's copy, which holds only in-frame ones; the method was immunoSEQ multiplex PCR. The data hold roughly 48,000 clones, with 88% observed a single time. The source material was peripheral blood. Every receptor here comes from a human donor in a cohort sampled during active COVID-19.

The rearrangement links TRBV11-3 to TRBJ2-1; 7 positions agree with TRBD2. The germline gives CDR1 SGHNT, CDR2 YENEEA. This CDR3 is 15 amino acids long. The junction had 1 base not matched to a gene; V was cut back by 1 base and J by 1 base. CDR3 sequence: CASSLGTRSYNEQFF. The CDR3 DNA reads TGTGCCAGCAGCTTAGGGACTAGATCCTACAATGAGCAGTTCTTC.

The chain employs TRBV6-5 and TRBJ1-3, with D possibly TRBD1 on 5 matching bases. The length of the CDR3 is 15 residues. V was shortened by 10 bases and J by 0 bases, with 16 bases between the two germline ends. Germline CDR1 is MNHEY and CDR2 is SVGAGI. CDR3 bases: TGTGCCATCAGCCTACAGGCCCACTCTGGAAACACCATATATTTT. Protein product: CAISLQAHSGNTIYF.

The rearrangement links TRBV3-1 (or the pseudogene TRBV3-2) to TRBJ2-3; TRBD2 matches at 8 bases. CDR3 length equals 16 residues. Looked up from germline, CDR1 is LGHDT and CDR2 is YNNKEL (reference sequence). V shed 0 bases and J 0 bases; nucleotides not matched to a gene: 2. CDR3 bases: TGTGCCAGCAGCCAAGATAGCGGGACTAGCACAGATACGCAGTATTTT. Residues: CASSQDSGTSTDTQYF.

The rearrangement uses TRBV5-1 and TRBJ2-5, with a weak D call TRBD2 (6 bases). CDR1 is SGHRS, CDR2 YFSETQ, per germline. The CDR3 length is 14 residues. Between the trimmed V and J ends, which lost 0 bases and 5 bases, there was a span of 11 bases. This chain's CDR3 is CASSLVGGSETQYF. CDR3 bases: TGCGCCAGCAGCTTGGTGGGGGGTTCGGAGACCCAGTACTTC.

The J gene is TRBJ2-7, the V gene TRBV7-2; 11 nucleotides match TRBD2. Germline V gives CDR1 SGHTA, CDR2 FQGNSA. Unmatched junction bases numbered 3, after V lost 2 bases and J lost 3 bases. This CDR3 spans 15 amino acids. The CDR3 DNA follows: TGTGCCAGCAGCTTAACTAGCGGGGGACTCTACGAGCAGTACTTC. Amino acid sequence: CASSLTSGGLYEQYF. The full variable domain, completed using reference TRBV7-2 and TRBJ2-7, is GAGVSQSPSNKVTEKGKDVELRCDPISGHTALYWYRQSLGQGLEFLIYFQGNSAPDKSGLPSDRFSAERTGGSVSTLTIQRTQQEDSAVYLCASSLTSGGLYEQYFGPGTRLTVT.

This chain connects TRBV5-1 to TRBJ1-4, with D possibly matching TRBD1 (5 bases). V lost 4 bases to trimming and J lost 8 bases, with 21 bases between them. The CDR3 spans 16 residues. Germline-derived CDR1 and CDR2 are SGHRS and YFSETQ. The CDR3 loop is CASSVFGTPEGEKLFF. The CDR3 bases are TGCGCCAGCAGCGTATTTGGGACTCCGGAAGGGGAAAAACTGTTTTTT. Variable domain in full (rest from reference TRBV5-1 and TRBJ1-4): KAGVTQTPRYLIKTRGQQVTLSCSPISGHRSVSWYQQTPGQGLQFLFEYFSETQRNKGNFPGRFSGRQFSNSRSEMNVSTLELGDSALYLCASSVFGTPEGEKLFFGSGTQLSVL.

This chain connects TRBV10-3 to TRBJ1-1; 9 bases align to TRBD1. After removal of 10 bases from V and 5 bases from J, the junction contained 11 bases not matched to a gene. CDR1 and CDR2 (germline): ENHRY, SYGVKD. This CDR3 is 14 amino acids long. The DNA for the CDR3 is TGTGCCACCACGGGGACGGGACAGGGAACTGAAGCTTTCTTT. This translates into CATTGTGQGTEAFF.

This chain uses TRBV9 with TRBJ2-3, with D possibly TRBD1 on 6 matching bases. There are 15 residues in the CDR3. The germline CDR1 and CDR2 sequences are SGDLS and YYNGEE. V was trimmed by 4 bases and J by 1 base, leaving 13 bases between them. The CDR3 spells CASSPEGDRTDTQYF. CDR3 nucleotides: TGTGCCAGCAGCCCAGAGGGGGACCGCACAGATACGCAGTATTTT.

This rearrangement joins TRBV10-2 to TRBJ1-2; maybe TRBD1 (5 bases). Trimming left V 10 bases short and J 3 bases short, with 15 bases between. This CDR3 spans 13 amino acids. Germline values: CDR1 WSHSY, CDR2 SAAADI. The DNA for the CDR3 is TGCGCCACCGCTCCAGGCAGGGACTATGGCTACACCTTC. This sequence encodes CATAPGRDYGYTF.

The J gene is TRBJ1-5, the V gene TRBV4-1; D uncertain. Germline V gene data show CDR1 as MGHRA and CDR2 as YSYEKL. The CDR3 is made up of 16 amino acids. V was trimmed by 0 bases and J by 5 bases, leaving 14 bases between them. The CDR3 sequence is CASSQDHNGLHQPQHF. Written as DNA, the CDR3 is TGCGCCAGCAGCCAAGATCACAATGGTCTCCATCAGCCCCAGCATTTT.

The gene calls are TRBV5-8 and TRBJ1-3; tentatively, D is TRBD1 (6 bases). This CDR3 spans 14 amino acids. Looked up from germline, CDR1 is SGHTS and CDR2 is YDEGEE. Trimming left V 3 bases short and J 5 bases short, with 12 bases between. CDR3 DNA sequence: TGTGCCAGCAGCTCCGGACAGATTCGAAACACCATATATTTT. This sequence encodes CASSSGQIRNTIYF.

The chain couples TRBV18 to TRBJ2-5; 10 positions match TRBD1. CDR3 length equals 14 residues. The trim removed 3 bases at V and 5 bases at J, leaving 3 bases unmatched. CDR1 is KGHSH, CDR2 LQKENI, per germline. CDR3 residues: CASSPLDRGETQYF. CDR3 DNA: TGTGCCAGCTCACCCTTGGACAGGGGGGAGACCCAGTACTTC.

The chain combines TRBV25-1 with TRBJ1-1, with TRBD1 matching over 8 bases. Germline loops: CDR1 MGHDK, CDR2 SYGVNS. This CDR3 is 14 amino acids long. Trimming removed 2 bases from V and 1 base from J; junction bases left unmatched: 0. CDR3 DNA: TGTGCCAGCAGTGAAGGGACAGGGAACACTGAAGCTTTCTTT. It is translated as CASSEGTGNTEAFF.

The chain links TRBV7-8 to TRBJ1-4; TRBD1 might be the D (5 bases). CDR1 and CDR2 (germline): SGHVS, FQNEAQ. This CDR3 is 13 amino acids long. With 10 bases removed from V and 6 bases from J, the gap between germline ends came to 15 bases. CDR3 loop: CATQRTRDEKLFF. The CDR3 DNA is TGTGCCACCCAGAGGACAAGGGATGAAAAACTGTTTTTT.

The chain uses TRBV19 and TRBJ2-1; D is possibly TRBD2 (5 bases). This CDR3 region has 15 residues. CDR1 and CDR2 from the germline V gene are LNHDA and SQIVND (reference sequence). Trimming removed 6 bases at V and 6 bases at J, with 18 bases between. The CDR3 sequence is CASSLTRRIANEQFF. The CDR3 DNA is TGTGCCAGTAGCCTTACTAGGCGGATTGCCAATGAGCAGTTCTTC.

The gene calls are TRBV4-1 and TRBJ1-5; perhaps TRBD1 as D (6 bases). Germline-derived CDR1 and CDR2 are MGHRA and YSYEKL. Trimming cost V 5 bases and J 0 bases, with 14 bases left between them. The length of the CDR3 is 16 residues. The CDR3 bases are TGCGCCAGCAGCGGGACATGGGGGAATAGCAATCAGCCCCAGCATTTT. Amino acid sequence: CASSGTWGNSNQPQHF.

This sequence joins TRBV7-9 and TRBJ2-1; TRBD2 agrees at 9 bases. The germline V gene has CDR1 SEHNR and CDR2 FQNEAQ (reference sequence). V gave up 6 bases and J gave up 7 bases; unmatched junction bases: 10. This CDR3 comprises 15 residues. The CDR3 sequence is CASRYQAGGSNEQFF. The CDR3 bases are TGTGCCAGCAGATACCAAGCGGGGGGTTCAAATGAGCAGTTCTTC.

J is TRBJ1-4 and V is TRBV4-1; 9 bases fit TRBD1. The CDR3 covers 15 residues. The V and J ends lost 3 bases and 5 bases, in that order; junction bases with no gene match: 4. In germline, CDR1 is MGHRA, CDR2 YSYEKL. The CDR3 loop reads CASSQYGTGNEKLFF. In DNA form, the CDR3 reads TGCGCCAGCAGCCAGTATGGGACAGGGAATGAAAAACTGTTTTTT.

V usage is TRBV18 and J usage is TRBJ2-5; TRBD1 might be the D (5 bases). The CDR3 has 17 amino acids. Trimming took off 3 bases at V and 0 bases at J, with 17 bases between the two ends. Germline V gene data show CDR1 as KGHSH and CDR2 as LQKENI. DNA for the CDR3: TGTGCCAGCTCACCTTCGGACATATTATACTACCAAGAGACCCAGTACTTC. This sequence encodes CASSPSDILYYQETQYF.

This clone was seen more than once but under ten times. The CDR3 DNA reads as TGTGCCTGGAGGGACGAGGGACACTACACCGGGGAGCTGTTTTTT. Amino acids: CAWRDEGHYTGELFF. J is TRBJ2-2 and V is TRBV30, with D maybe TRBD1 (6 bases). CDR1 and CDR2 (germline): GTSNPN, SVGIG (reference sequence). Trimming left V 3 bases short and J 3 bases short, with 14 bases between. The CDR3 contains 15 residues.

The rearrangement links TRBV6-2 or TRBV6-3 to TRBJ2-7; 7 bases line up with TRBD1. From germline, CDR1 is MNHEY and CDR2 SVGEGT. With V trimmed by 6 bases and J by 6 bases, 14 bases remained unmatched. This CDR3 is 15 amino acids long. The CDR3 protein is CASSYYRGGRSEQYF. The CDR3 region has the DNA TGTGCCAGCAGCTATTACAGGGGTGGTCGGAGCGAGCAGTACTTC.

This clone has a handful of counts. The chain employs TRBV6-1 and TRBJ2-3, with a possible D match to TRBD1 (6 bases). The CDR3 length is 13 residues. Looked up from germline, CDR1 is MNHNS and CDR2 is SASEGT. Trimming stripped 2 bases from V and 9 bases from J, with 12 bases between. DNA of the CDR3: TGTGCCAGCAGTGAAAGTATCCAGGGGACGCAGTATTTT. Protein: CASSESIQGTQYF.

This clone was detected only a few times. The CDR3 is CASSNRGRETQYF. CDR3 DNA: TGTGCCAGCAGCAACAGGGGAAGGGAGACCCAGTACTTC. This chain joins TRBV6-2 or TRBV6-3 and TRBJ2-5; TRBD1 agrees at 7 bases. V lost 6 bases to trimming and J lost 5 bases; unmatched junction nucleotides: 6. Per germline, CDR1 MNHEY and CDR2 SVGEGT. The CDR3 spans 13 residues.

The CDR3 sequence is CAWGPGAAEGEKLFF. In DNA form, the CDR3 reads TGTGCCTGGGGTCCCGGCGCCGCGGAAGGTGAAAAACTGTTTTTT. The chain joins TRBV30 to TRBJ1-4; unclear D gene. The germline V gene has CDR1 GTSNPN and CDR2 SVGIG (reference sequence). The CDR3 length is 15 residues. Trimming pared 5 bases from V and 7 bases from J, leaving 20 bases between.

V and J are TRBV27 and TRBJ2-2; 8 nucleotides line up with TRBD2. The CDR3 runs 16 residues. The V gene's germline CDR1 is MNHEY and CDR2 SMNVEV (reference sequence). Trimming at V came to 1 base and at J to 7 bases, leaving 8 bases not matched to a gene. DNA for the CDR3: TGTGCCAGCAGTTTATGGGTCCGGGGGGGCGGCGGGGAGCTGTTTTTT. Protein product: CASSLWVRGGGGELFF.

The chain carries TRBV9 and TRBJ2-7, with 7 bases that match TRBD2. With V trimmed by 2 bases and J by 0 bases, 2 bases remained unmatched. The CDR3 is made up of 14 amino acids. Germline CDR1 is SGDLS and CDR2 is YYNGEE. The CDR3 here is CASSVGTNSYEQYF. The CDR3 nucleotides are TGTGCCAGCAGCGTCGGGACTAACTCCTACGAGCAGTACTTC.

The rearrangement joins TRBV10-2 to TRBJ2-1; 8 bases map to TRBD2. V dropped 4 bases and J dropped 0; count of bases not matched to a gene: 14. The CDR3 consists of 19 residues. The germline V gene encodes CDR1 WSHSY and CDR2 SAAADI. This CDR3 reads CASSAIRSGGSSSYNEQFF. The CDR3 DNA sequence: TGCGCCAGCAGTGCCATTCGGAGCGGGGGCTCCAGCTCCTACAATGAGCAGTTCTTC.

J is TRBJ2-3 and V is TRBV5-1; 8 bases align to TRBD1. Germline CDR1 is SGHRS and CDR2 is YFSETQ. The trim removed 4 bases at V and 1 base at J, leaving 23 bases unmatched. The CDR3 sequence is 21 residues long. The CDR3 here is CASSPEYRDRLVGIGTDTQYF. The CDR3 region has the DNA TGCGCCAGCAGCCCTGAATACCGGGACAGGTTAGTGGGAATTGGCACAGATACGCAGTATTTT.

The chain combines TRBV30 with TRBJ2-2; TRBD1 aligns across 10 bases. CDR1 and CDR2 (germline): GTSNPN, SVGIG (reference sequence). The length of the CDR3 is 14 residues. J was trimmed by 7 bases and V by 5 bases; bases with no gene match: 7. The CDR3 protein is CAWPGQGTVGELFF. The CDR3 DNA reads as TGTGCCTGGCCGGGACAGGGGACTGTCGGGGAGCTGTTTTTT. Variable domain in full (rest from reference TRBV30 and TRBJ2-2): SQTIHQWPATLVQPVGSPLSLECTVEGTSNPNLYWYRQAAGRGLQLLFYSVGIGQISSEVPQNLSASRPQDRQFILSSKKLLLSDSGFYLCAWPGQGTVGELFFGEGSRLTVL.